One TCR beta chain is described in this entry. Only a few counts were recorded for this clone. No antigen is known for it. It has no much larger one-base neighbor in the sample; base qualities were not kept. The data originate from a study of cytotoxic CD8 clonotypes in ibrutinib-treated CLL (dated by TCRdb to about 2021). Study-wide context: The cohort included about 15 treatment-naive and some 10 relapsed/refractory patients; under 18 were IGHV unmutated. Partial responses were observed in about 24 patients and complete responses in 2; after a median follow-up of 68 months, remission was maintained in around 14 patients and progression was observed in some twelve. Response samples were taken after a median of roughly 12 months on treatment, ranging from about 6 to 40 months. On average, each sample yielded around 230,000 productive templates and 80,000 to 95,000 productive rearrangements. Longitudinal samples were obtainable from about 30% of the roughly 86 participants in the trial. Cryopreserved peripheral blood mononuclear cells were obtained prior to treatment, at the time of response, and at either disease progression or sustained remission. All remission and progressive disease samples were collected while patients were still receiving ibrutinib.

The CDR3 covers 13 residues, taking in both the cysteine and the phenylalanine. Only the CDR3 DNA is retained, 39 bases long and in frame from the first base. CDR1 SGHDN and CDR2 FVKESK are derived from the germline V gene. Trimmed from V: 2 bases; trimmed from J: 8 bases; junction bases lacking a gene match: 5. Paper-wide results and their limitations: An increase in clonality was observed at ibrutinib response, with clonality remaining stable during sustained remission and falling back toward baseline at progression. Lymph node repertoires were not examined, and the timing of sampling was not matched between patients in sustained remission and those whose disease progressed. At baseline, clonality was higher than in age-matched healthy donors and showed a strong correlation with circulating CD8+ T-cell counts. Public clonotypes were rare and either shrank or stayed stable during treatment, and the rise in clonality at ibrutinib response reflected expansion of private clonotypes.

A MiSeq instrument was used for deep resolution sequencing, which targeted depths ranging from 1 in 1 million up to 1 in 200,000 T cells, with coverage averaging 10x for each clonotype. TCR beta libraries were generated with the immunoSEQ hsTCRB Kit. The authors' analysis ran thus. Data were analyzed with ImmunoSEQ Data Assistant and ImmunoSEQ Analyzer, with V, D and J genes assigned per IMGT definitions. Clonality, with values ranging from 0 to 1, was calculated as one minus the normalized Shannon entropy of productive rearrangement frequencies. Only overrepresented clonotypes making up at least 0.05% of each patient's repertoire were included in the public clonotype analysis. About 13 age-matched healthy donor repertoires from immuneACCESS were used as controls for clonality. As stored in TCRdb, this immuneACCESS dataset retains in-frame rearrangements with V and J assigned. A fraction of the clones does not appear; measured against another copy, unresolved V genes explain less than half of the discrepancy, and the remainder lacks a known reason. The V and J calls and clone size come from that table; D and trimming were worked out from the DNA. The sample yields 150,000 to 200,000 clones; 70% to 90% were counted once. The top ten constitute approximately 2.9% of the sample.

The time point label, read with the paper, signifies: progressive disease on ibrutinib. Approximately 2 micrograms of genomic DNA were extracted from cryopreserved PBMCs for TCR beta library preparation. Longitudinal blood samples from CLL patients receiving ibrutinib monotherapy were subjected to high-throughput TCR beta sequencing. The patients took part in an open-label, single-center phase 2 trial of ibrutinib monotherapy. The chain couples TRBV14 to TRBJ1-2; 7 middle bases align to TRBD1. The TCR sequence derives from a human donor with chronic lymphocytic leukemia. Specimen: PBMCs, collected at disease progression, from a patient treated with ibrutinib. The CDR3 protein: CASSQSRGGGYTF. The DNA sequence is TGTGCCAGCAGCCAATCGAGAGGGGGCGGCTACACCTTC.